These 30 T cell receptor beta chains share one sample of origin, sequenced in a study of OX40 agonist ivuxolimab in advanced cancers. Assay used: immunoSEQ multiplex PCR; TCRdb lists only in-frame clones, some missing. The profile shows some 40,000 clones, 60% to 85% of them singletons. Source: CD4+ or CD8+ T cells sorted from blood, taken in a trial of the OX40 agonist ivuxolimab. These TCRs come from an adult with an advanced solid tumor such as melanoma, head and neck, liver or kidney cancer.

The chain is built from TRBV25-1 and TRBJ2-4; TRBD1 or TRBD2 may be the D gene (6 bases each). V was cut by 10 bases and J by 3 bases, with 28 bases left in between. In germline, CDR1 is MGHDK, CDR2 SYGVNS. This CDR3 is 18 amino acids long. The CDR3 is CAINPKRGEEYGKNIQYF. CDR3 DNA: TGTGCCATTAACCCAAAAAGGGGGGAGGAGTATGGCAAAAACATTCAGTACTTC. Combining the CDR3 with reference TRBV25-1 and TRBJ2-4 gives the whole variable domain EADIYQTPRYLVIGTGKKITLECSQTMGHDKMYWYQQDPGMELHLIHYSYGVNSTEKGDLSSESTVSRIRTEHFPLTLESARPSHTSQYLCAINPKRGEEYGKNIQYFGAGTRLSVL.

This chain uses TRBV19 with TRBJ1-3; 9 bases align to TRBD1. The CDR3 is 16 residues long. Germline V CDR1 and CDR2: LNHDA, SQIVND (reference sequence). The ends lost 5 bases at V and 0 bases at J; junction bases unmatched: 5. The CDR3, as DNA: TGTGCCAGTAGTGACCGGGACAGGGTCTCTGGAAACACCATATATTTT. This encodes CASSDRDRVSGNTIYF.

The chain employs TRBV14 and TRBJ1-4; no clear D. The CDR3 extends over 15 amino acids. The germline CDR1 and CDR2 sequences are SGHDN and FVKESK. Between the trimmed V and J ends, which lost 1 base and 3 bases, there was a span of 9 bases. CDR3 DNA sequence: TGTGCCAGCAGCCAAGTCGGACGGTCTAATGAAAAACTGTTTTTT. Amino acids: CASSQVGRSNEKLFF.

The rearrangement uses TRBV7-9 and TRBJ2-3; D uncertain. Germline CDR1 is SEHNR and CDR2 is FQNEAQ (reference sequence). The CDR3 length is 11 residues. The V end was cut by 4 bases, the J end by 4 bases, with 3 bases between. The CDR3 loop is CASSYSDTQYF. The CDR3, as DNA: TGTGCCAGCAGCTATTCAGATACGCAGTATTTT.

The chain couples TRBV6-8 to TRBJ2-5; D remains unclear. The germline V gene encodes CDR1 MNHGY and CDR2 SAAAGT. CDR3 length equals 11 residues. The ends were cut back, 6 bases at V and 9 bases at J, with 11 bases in the middle. This CDR3 is CASSNPVPQYF. The CDR3 coding sequence is TGTGCCAGCAGCAACCCTGTCCCCCAGTACTTC.

This sequence joins TRBV7-3 and TRBJ2-3; D is unresolved. This CDR3 has 14 amino acids. V gave up 2 bases and J gave up 1 base, with 7 bases separating them. From germline, CDR1 is SGHTA and CDR2 FQGTGA. CDR3 amino acids: CASSLRPGTDTQYF. The CDR3 region has the DNA TGTGCCAGCAGCTTACGACCGGGCACAGATACGCAGTATTTT. Drawing the rest from reference TRBV7-3 and TRBJ2-3, the complete variable domain is GAGVSQTPSNKVTEKGKYVELRCDPISGHTALYWYRQSLGQGPEFLIYFQGTGAADDSGLPNDRFFAVRPEGSVSTLKIQRTERGDSAVYLCASSLRPGTDTQYFGPGTRLTVL.

The gene calls are TRBV29-1 and TRBJ2-7; 10 positions agree with TRBD1. The CDR3 spans 15 residues. With V trimmed by 0 bases and J by 7 bases, 9 bases remained unmatched. The germline V gene encodes CDR1 SQVTM and CDR2 ANQGSEA. In nucleotides, the CDR3 is TGCAGCGTTGAAGAACTGACAGGGGGCCAGGGGGAGCAGTACTTC. Encoded protein: CSVEELTGGQGEQYF.

In DNA form, the CDR3 reads TGCAGCGTTTCGGAGGGAAAACTGTTTTTT. Its translation: CSVSEGKLFF. The chain employs TRBV29-1 and TRBJ1-4, with D unresolved. The CDR3 totals 10 residues. Germline CDR1 reads SQVTM; CDR2 reads ANQGSEA. V shed 5 bases and J shed 10 bases, with 8 bases lying between them. Full variable domain (missing parts from reference TRBV29-1 and TRBJ1-4): SAVISQKPSRDICQRGTSLTIQCQVDSQVTMMFWYRQQPGQSLTLIATANQGSEATYESGFVIDKFPISRPNLTFSTLTVSNMSPEDSSIYLCSVSEGKLFFGSGTQLSVL.

This sequence joins TRBV29-1 and TRBJ1-4; D might be TRBD1 (5 bases). Looked up from germline, CDR1 is SQVTM and CDR2 is ANQGSEA. V was trimmed by 6 bases and J by 10 bases, leaving 12 bases between them. The CDR3 extends over 11 amino acids. CDR3 nucleotide sequence: TGCAGCGTCCGGGACGTTGGAAAACTGTTTTTT. Its translation is CSVRDVGKLFF.

The chain recombines TRBV5-1 with TRBJ2-5, with 9 bases identical to TRBD2. This CDR3 has 16 residues. Unmatched junction bases numbered 8, after V lost 0 bases and J lost 5 bases. Looked up from germline, CDR1 is SGHRS and CDR2 is YFSETQ. The CDR3 nucleotides read TGCGCCAGCAGCTTGGACCCAGCGGGAGGTGGTGAGACCCAGTACTTC. It is translated as CASSLDPAGGGETQYF.

The CDR3: CASSLIPVRVDGYTF. CDR3 DNA: TGTGCCAGCAGTTTAATCCCCGTCAGGGTCGATGGCTACACCTTC. J is TRBJ1-2 and V is TRBV27; weak D call: TRBD1 (5 bases). Germline V lookup: CDR1 MNHEY, CDR2 SMNVEV (reference sequence). The V end lost 2 bases, the J end lost 6 bases, and 16 bases lay between the germline ends. The CDR3 has 15 residues.

This sequence joins TRBV10-3 and TRBJ2-1; no clear D. V was trimmed by 4 bases and J by 6 bases, leaving 13 bases between them. Germline CDR1 ENHRY, CDR2 SYGVKD. This CDR3 has 14 amino acids. CDR3 sequence (DNA): TGTGCCATCAGTGCGAGTAAAGCCACCAATGAGCAGTTCTTC. It is translated as CAISASKATNEQFF.

The rearrangement links TRBV5-5 to TRBJ1-3; TRBD1 is a possible D gene (5 bases). There are 16 residues in the CDR3. Germline V gives CDR1 SGHKS, CDR2 YYEKEE (reference sequence). Between the trimmed V and J ends, which lost 4 bases and 5 bases, there was a span of 19 bases. Written as DNA, the CDR3 is TGTGCCAGCAGCCCCCTGGACATCGTCAACAGAAACACCATATATTTT. This codes for CASSPLDIVNRNTIYF. Full variable domain (missing parts from reference TRBV5-5 and TRBJ1-3): DAGVTQSPTHLIKTRGQQVTLRCSPISGHKSVSWYQQVLGQGPQFIFQYYEKEERGRGNFPDRFSARQFPNYSSELNVNALLLGDSALYLCASSPLDIVNRNTIYFGEGSWLTVV.

V is TRBV10-1 and J is TRBJ2-3; TRBD2 might be the D (6 bases). The CDR3 loop spans 13 amino acids. Germline CDR1 WNHNN, CDR2 SYGVQD (reference sequence). Trimming shortened V by 5 bases and J by 11 bases, and 17 bases separated the two germline ends. The CDR3: CASSSRGRDEQYF. The CDR3 DNA reads as TGCGCCAGCAGTTCGAGAGGGCGGGATGAGCAGTATTTT.

The genes are TRBV10-3 and TRBJ2-1, with D tentatively TRBD1 (6 bases). Trimming pared 10 bases from V and 1 base from J, leaving 17 bases between. Germline V gene lookup returns CDR1 ENHRY and CDR2 SYGVKD. CDR3 size: 15 residues. The CDR3 DNA reads TGTGCCACCGGGACACGGGCCGGGTCCTACAATGAGCAGTTCTTC. Translated, it gives CATGTRAGSYNEQFF.

Worth noting for this clone: Other DNA sequences in this specimen translate into the identical CDR3. The rearrangement uses TRBV7-8 and TRBJ2-7; no clear D. The germline V gene has CDR1 SGHVS and CDR2 FQNEAQ. There are 11 residues in the CDR3. Deletions cut 3 bases from V and 6 bases from J, with 6 bases between. The CDR3 here is CASSFLGEQYF. CDR3 coding DNA: TGTGCCAGCAGCTTCTTAGGCGAGCAGTACTTC.

The V call is TRBV27, the J call TRBJ2-1; 7 bases line up with TRBD2. Trimming at V came to 5 bases and at J to 3 bases, leaving 10 bases not matched to a gene. Germline assignment: CDR1 MNHEY and CDR2 SMNVEV (reference sequence). The CDR3 has 16 amino acids. The CDR3 sequence: CASSPDGSGNYNEQFF. For the CDR3, the DNA is TGTGCCAGCAGTCCCGATGGGAGCGGGAACTACAATGAGCAGTTCTTC.

CDR3 DNA: TGTGCCAGCAGCTCGACAGGTACCTACGAGCAGTACTTC. This sequence encodes CASSSTGTYEQYF. This chain links TRBV11-2 with TRBJ2-7, with D possibly being TRBD1 (6 bases). This CDR3 is built from 13 residues. V was pared by 4 bases and J by 2 bases, with 9 bases between. Germline CDR1 reads SGHAT; CDR2 reads FQNNGV.

CDR3 region: CASSTRWTDQETQYF. The DNA of the CDR3 is TGTGCCAGCAGCACCCGTTGGACAGATCAAGAGACCCAGTACTTC. The V and J genes are TRBV9 and TRBJ2-5; D might be TRBD1 (6 bases). This CDR3 has 15 residues. The V end was cut by 4 bases, the J end by 2 bases, with 15 bases between. Germline-derived CDR1 and CDR2 are SGDLS and YYNGEE.

This clone showed up just a few times. The chain employs TRBV19 and TRBJ2-2; the D gene is possibly TRBD2 (7 bases). CDR1 and CDR2 from the germline V gene are LNHDA and SQIVND (reference sequence). The CDR3 loop spans 15 amino acids. Trimming pared 8 bases from V and 4 bases from J, leaving 17 bases between. CDR3 amino acids: CASRLGGDPTGELFF. CDR3 sequence (DNA): TGTGCCAGTCGTCTAGGGGGGGATCCCACCGGGGAGCTGTTTTTT.

This chain uses TRBV4-3 with TRBJ2-2, with 8 bases lining up with TRBD2. This CDR3 is 15 amino acids long. The germline V gene has CDR1 LGHNA and CDR2 YSLEER. The ends lost 3 bases at V and 6 bases at J; junction bases unmatched: 6. The chain's CDR3 is CASSQLRGVAGELFF. As DNA, the CDR3 is TGCGCCAGCAGCCAGTTGCGGGGGGTCGCCGGGGAGCTGTTTTTT.

V and J are TRBV7-2 and TRBJ2-3, with 13 bases lining up with TRBD2. Per germline, CDR1 SGHTA and CDR2 FQGNSA. The J segment lost 3 bases and the V segment lost 4 bases, leaving 7 bases of the junction unmatched. The CDR3 loop spans 17 amino acids. CDR3 in amino acids: CASSSIPGLAGTDTQYF. CDR3 nucleotide sequence: TGTGCCAGCAGCTCGATCCCGGGACTAGCGGGGACAGATACGCAGTATTTT.

This clone was counted between two and nine times. The chain employs TRBV5-8 and TRBJ2-7, with a possible D match to TRBD1 (6 bases). The CDR3 spans 12 residues. The germline V gene encodes CDR1 SGHTS and CDR2 YDEGEE. The V end lost 2 bases, the J end lost 8 bases, and 11 bases lay between the germline ends. DNA for the CDR3: TGTGCCAGCAGCTTCGGGACAACCCAGCAGTACTTC. This encodes CASSFGTTQQYF.

Of note for this clone: Other DNA sequences in the sample encode the same CDR3. The chain joins TRBV28 to TRBJ1-2, with TRBD1 as a possible D gene (5 bases). Germline V gene lookup returns CDR1 MDHEN and CDR2 SYDVKM. The CDR3 length is 14 residues. Trimming shortened V by 2 bases and J by 4 bases, and 11 bases separated the two germline ends. The chain's CDR3 is CASSLSQGPYGYTF. CDR3 nucleotide sequence: TGTGCCAGCAGTTTAAGTCAGGGTCCCTATGGCTACACCTTC.

Only a few counts were recorded for this clone. At the DNA level, this CDR3 is encoded by other sequences in the same sample as well. The rearrangement uses TRBV5-1 and TRBJ2-5; D ambiguous. CDR1 and CDR2 from the germline V gene are SGHRS and YFSETQ. The CDR3 contains 11 residues. The ends were cut back, 2 bases at V and 1 base at J, with 0 bases in the middle. This CDR3 reads CASSFQETQYF. CDR3 nucleotide sequence: TGCGCCAGCAGCTTCCAAGAGACCCAGTACTTC.

The rearrangement uses TRBV19 and TRBJ1-1, with D maybe TRBD1 (5 bases). Germline V gene sequence: CDR1 LNHDA, CDR2 SQIVND (reference sequence). The CDR3 spans 13 residues. V was shortened by 5 bases and J by 3 bases, with 10 bases between the two germline ends. This chain's CDR3 is CASSLRDYTEAFF. DNA of the CDR3: TGTGCCAGTAGTCTTCGGGACTACACTGAAGCTTTCTTT.

V usage is TRBV6-6 and J usage is TRBJ1-2, with D uncertain. Germline assignment: CDR1 MNHNY and CDR2 SVGAGI (reference sequence). CDR3 length: 14 amino acids. Trimming removed 5 bases at V and 3 bases at J, with 13 bases between. CDR3 DNA: TGTGCCAGCAGTGATCGACGGCCTTACTATGGCTACACCTTC. Translating gives CASSDRRPYYGYTF.

V and J are TRBV10-3 and TRBJ2-1; 7 bases are shared with TRBD2. Looked up from germline, CDR1 is ENHRY and CDR2 is SYGVKD. The V segment lost 0 bases and the J segment 4 bases; nucleotides outside the gene matches: 6. There are 16 residues in the CDR3. The CDR3 nucleotides read TGTGCCATCAGTGAGTCGCTGCGGGGGTCTTACAATGAGCAGTTCTTC. Translated: CAISESLRGSYNEQFF.

The rearrangement links TRBV25-1 to TRBJ1-1; TRBD1 is a possible D gene (5 bases). Germline lookup yields CDR1 MGHDK and CDR2 SYGVNS. The CDR3 sequence is 10 residues long. Trimming removed 8 bases at V and 11 bases at J, with 12 bases between. In DNA form, the CDR3 reads TGTGCCAGCGGGGAGGGGAGGGCTTTCTTT. Translated, it gives CASGEGRAFF.

About this clone itself: One junction end does not reproduce the germline sequence, and a read error may be involved. This sequence joins TRBV10-3 and TRBJ2-5, with TRBD1 identical over 7 bases. CDR1 is ENHRY, CDR2 SYGVKD, per germline. The CDR3 spans 14 residues. The CDR3 loop is CAISETGARMTGDF. CDR3 DNA sequence: TGTGCCATCAGTGAAACAGGGGCCCGTATGACCGGAGACTTC.